The 32 T cell receptor beta chains below come from one sample, sequenced in a study of control samples from healthy donors and cancer patients. Profiling relied on immunoSEQ multiplex PCR, and the TCRdb table lists in-frame clones only, not all of them. This repertoire comprises 150,000 to 200,000 clones; its ten largest clones make up approximately 2.2%. Input material: blood. Every receptor here comes from a woman in her thirties in good health.

The genes are TRBV29-1 and TRBJ2-1, with 7 bases that match TRBD1. The J segment lost 4 bases and the V segment lost 0 bases, leaving 3 bases of the junction unmatched. Germline V gene lookup returns CDR1 SQVTM and CDR2 ANQGSEA. The CDR3 extends over 14 amino acids. The CDR3, as DNA: TGCAGCGTTGAAGAAGGACAGGAATACAATGAGCAGTTCTTC. It specifies CSVEEGQEYNEQFF.

The chain recombines TRBV28 with TRBJ1-2, with D possibly TRBD1 on 5 matching bases. CDR1 is MDHEN, CDR2 SYDVKM, per germline. This CDR3 is 13 amino acids long. Trimming stripped 6 bases from V and 3 bases from J, with 11 bases between. CDR3 coding DNA: TGTGCCAGCAGGCAGGGATTATACTATGGCTACACCTTC. It translates to CASRQGLYYGYTF.

J is TRBJ2-7 and V is TRBV24-1; D is ambiguous. With 7 bases removed from V and 1 base from J, the gap between germline ends came to 10 bases. The CDR3 consists of 13 residues. Germline CDR1 and CDR2: KGHDR and SFDVKD. The CDR3 coding sequence is TGTGCCACCAGCGGAAGGTCTTCCTACGAGCAGTACTTC. Residues: CATSGRSSYEQYF.

This chain links TRBV7-4 with TRBJ1-2, with D possibly being TRBD1 (6 bases). The V end was cut by 5 bases, the J end by 4 bases, with 14 bases between. In germline, CDR1 is SGHVT, CDR2 SQSDAQ. The CDR3 covers 14 residues. The CDR3 bases are TGTGCCAGCAGCATAACCGGGGGCAGCTATGGCTACACCTTC. Encoded protein: CASSITGGSYGYTF.

The chain joins TRBV7-9 to TRBJ2-7, with 9 bases fitting TRBD1. Germline CDR1 and CDR2: SEHNR and FQNEAQ (reference sequence). The CDR3 length is 15 residues. J lost 2 bases, V lost 5 bases, and 7 bases had no gene match. This CDR3 reads CASSTHGTGTYEQYF. For the CDR3, the DNA is TGTGCCAGCAGCACCCACGGGACAGGGACCTACGAGCAGTACTTC. The variable domain in full, completed from reference TRBV7-9 and TRBJ2-7, reads DTGVSQNPRHKITKRGQNVTFRCDPISEHNRLYWYRQTLGQGPEFLTYFQNEAQLEKSRLLSDRFSAERPKGSFSTLEIQRTEQGDSAMYLCASSTHGTGTYEQYFGPGTRLTVT.

The genes are TRBV19 and TRBJ1-5; a weak D match, TRBD1 (5 bases). The ends were cut back, 4 bases at V and 1 base at J, with 11 bases in the middle. Germline CDR1 and CDR2: LNHDA and SQIVND (reference sequence). This CDR3 has 15 residues. The CDR3 loop is CASSTGKRSNQPQHF. Here the CDR3 DNA reads TGTGCCAGTAGTACAGGGAAGAGGAGCAATCAGCCCCAGCATTTT.

The chain has TRBV6-6 and TRBJ1-6, with unresolved D. The CDR3 is made up of 14 amino acids. V was trimmed by 4 bases and J by 4 bases, leaving 8 bases between them. CDR1 and CDR2 (germline): MNHNY, SVGAGI (reference sequence). The CDR3 loop is CASSLTDYNSPLHF. The CDR3 coding sequence is TGTGCCAGCAGTTTAACGGATTATAATTCACCCCTCCACTTT.

The chain combines TRBV6-6 with TRBJ1-1, with no clear D. Germline lookup yields CDR1 MNHNY and CDR2 SVGAGI (reference sequence). V was cut by 2 bases and J by 1 base, with 5 bases left in between. This CDR3 is 13 amino acids long. As DNA, the CDR3 is TGTGCCAGCAGTTACGGGGAGAACACTGAAGCTTTCTTT. Translating it yields CASSYGENTEAFF.

This sequence joins TRBV7-2 and TRBJ2-3; TRBD2 matches 7 bases. CDR1 SGHTA and CDR2 FQGNSA come from the germline V gene. Trimming took 3 bases from V and 4 from J; bases not matched to a gene: 7. The CDR3 contains 15 residues. This CDR3 reads CASSFGGGTPDTQYF. The CDR3 DNA sequence: TGTGCCAGCAGCTTTGGGGGGGGGACCCCAGATACGCAGTATTTT.

J is TRBJ2-1 and V is TRBV11-3; either TRBD1 or TRBD2 may supply D (5 bases each). Germline CDR1 reads SGHNT; CDR2 reads YENEEA. CDR3 length: 14 amino acids. Trimming stripped 0 bases from V and 7 bases from J, with 10 bases between. CDR3 region: CASSLEGDLNEQFF. Written as DNA, the CDR3 is TGTGCCAGCAGCTTAGAAGGGGACCTGAATGAGCAGTTCTTC.

The J gene is TRBJ1-3, the V gene TRBV30, with a possible D match to TRBD1 (5 bases). This CDR3 comprises 15 residues. Germline lookup yields CDR1 GTSNPN and CDR2 SVGIG (reference sequence). Deletions cut 0 bases from V and 4 bases from J, with 13 bases between. The CDR3, as DNA: TGTGCCTGGAGTGTACGGAGGGGTGTCGGAAACACCATATATTTT. This translates into CAWSVRRGVGNTIYF.

The chain has TRBV3-1 (or the pseudogene TRBV3-2) and TRBJ1-1; TRBD1 is a possible D gene (5 bases). Germline-derived CDR1 and CDR2 are LGHDT and YNNKEL (reference sequence). The CDR3 runs to 20 residues. Trimming left V 0 bases short and J 4 bases short, with 27 bases between. As DNA, the CDR3 is TGTGCCAGCAGCCAAGAGGGTCGTGGGTATAGGGGCAGGGCTCCCACTGAAGCTTTCTTT. It translates to CASSQEGRGYRGRAPTEAFF.

This CDR3 reads CASSLLSGGQETQYF. The CDR3 nucleotides are TGCGCCAGCAGCTTGTTATCCGGGGGACAAGAGACCCAGTACTTC. The chain links TRBV4-1 to TRBJ2-5; D is perhaps TRBD2 (6 bases). This CDR3 spans 15 amino acids. V was clipped by 5 bases and J by 2 bases, with 15 bases between them. Germline loops: CDR1 MGHRA, CDR2 YSYEKL.

The chain recombines TRBV19 with TRBJ1-4; no definite D call. This CDR3 is built from 15 residues. V was pared by 8 bases and J by 3 bases, with 16 bases between. From germline, CDR1 is LNHDA and CDR2 SQIVND (reference sequence). The CDR3 sequence: CASGEEQFSNEKLFF. The DNA of the CDR3 is TGTGCCAGTGGGGAAGAACAGTTCTCTAATGAAAAACTGTTTTTT.

V and J are TRBV5-6 and TRBJ2-2, with 9 bases aligning to TRBD1. There are 16 residues in the CDR3. Germline V gene lookup returns CDR1 SGHDT and CDR2 YYEEEE. With V trimmed by 3 bases and J by 3 bases, 6 bases remained unmatched. The DNA for the CDR3 is TGTGCCAGCAGCTGGGGGACAGGGTTGTACACCGGGGAGCTGTTTTTT. Its translation is CASSWGTGLYTGELFF.

V usage is TRBV3-1 (or the pseudogene TRBV3-2) and J usage is TRBJ2-7; a possible D gene is TRBD2 (8 bases). Germline lookup yields CDR1 LGHDT and CDR2 YNNKEL (reference sequence). CDR3 size: 13 residues. V lost 8 bases to trimming and J lost 6 bases, with 17 bases between them. The CDR3 bases are TGTGCCAGCGGGGACAGCGGGGGTCTCGAGCAGTACTTC. Protein product: CASGDSGGLEQYF.

The CDR3 bases are TGTGCCAGCAGTCAACAGGATAATTCACCCCTCCACTTT. It yields the protein CASSQQDNSPLHF. V and J are TRBV6-5 and TRBJ1-6, with a tentative D call TRBD1 (5 bases). The CDR3 totals 13 residues. Germline CDR1 and CDR2: MNHEY and SVGAGI. The ends were cut back, 5 bases at V and 5 bases at J, with 7 bases in the middle.

The chain links TRBV19 to TRBJ1-2; D may be TRBD1 (6 bases). This CDR3 spans 14 amino acids. V was trimmed by 3 bases and J by 4 bases, leaving 12 bases between them. CDR1 LNHDA and CDR2 SQIVND come from the germline V gene (reference sequence). The CDR3 spells CASSIDTGRYGYTF. The CDR3, as DNA: TGTGCCAGTAGTATCGATACAGGGCGCTATGGCTACACCTTC.

This sequence joins TRBV6-5 and TRBJ1-1; the match to TRBD1 covers 7 bases. The J segment lost 4 bases and the V segment lost 0 bases, leaving 2 bases of the junction unmatched. CDR3 length equals 14 residues. Germline-derived CDR1 and CDR2 are MNHEY and SVGAGI. The DNA of the CDR3 is TGTGCCAGCAGTTACTCGAGGGGGCCCACTGAAGCTTTCTTT. It translates to CASSYSRGPTEAFF.

In nucleotides, the CDR3 is TGCGCCAGCAGCCCTCCCCGACTGGAACCGAACACCGGGGAGCTGTTTTTT. Amino acid sequence: CASSPPRLEPNTGELFF. The gene calls are TRBV4-1 and TRBJ2-2; D unclear. The CDR3 consists of 17 residues. Germline CDR1 and CDR2: MGHRA and YSYEKL. Trimming removed 4 bases at V and 0 bases at J, with 15 bases between.

The chain couples TRBV28 to TRBJ2-1; D is perhaps TRBD2 (7 bases). With 3 bases removed from V and 3 bases from J, the gap between germline ends came to 12 bases. From germline, CDR1 is MDHEN and CDR2 SYDVKM. The CDR3 is 15 residues long. CDR3 amino acids: CASSFRGAGYNEQFF. As DNA, the CDR3 is TGTGCCAGCAGTTTTCGGGGGGCCGGCTACAATGAGCAGTTCTTC. Drawing the rest from reference TRBV28 and TRBJ2-1, the complete variable domain is DVKVTQSSRYLVKRTGEKVFLECVQDMDHENMFWYRQDPGLGLRLIYFSYDVKMKEKGDIPEGYSVSREKKERFSLILESASTNQTSMYLCASSFRGAGYNEQFFGPGTRLTVL.

The V call is TRBV15, the J call TRBJ1-2; D may be TRBD1 (5 bases). Trimming removed 0 bases from V and 8 bases from J, with 22 bases in between. Per the germline V gene, CDR1 is LNHNV and CDR2 is YYDKDF (reference sequence). The CDR3 covers 17 residues. Here the CDR3 DNA reads TGTGCCACCAGCAGAGATTATTATAAGGTCGGGGGTGAGGGCTACACCTTC. Translating gives CATSRDYYKVGGEGYTF. Drawing the rest from reference TRBV15 and TRBJ1-2, the complete variable domain is DAMVIQNPRYQVTQFGKPVTLSCSQTLNHNVMYWYQQKSSQAPKLLFHYYDKDFNNEADTPDNFQSRRPNTSFCFLDIRSPGLGDTAMYLCATSRDYYKVGGEGYTFGSGTRLTVV.

V usage is TRBV7-2 and J usage is TRBJ2-3, with 8 bases fitting TRBD2. The CDR3 spans 15 residues. Germline V lookup: CDR1 SGHTA, CDR2 FQGNSA. J was trimmed by 4 bases and V by 3 bases; bases with no gene match: 6. CDR3 loop: CASSFTGGRADTQYF. In nucleotides, the CDR3 is TGTGCCAGCAGCTTTACGGGGGGGCGGGCAGATACGCAGTATTTT. The whole variable domain, filled in from reference TRBV7-2 and TRBJ2-3, reads GAGVSQSPSNKVTEKGKDVELRCDPISGHTALYWYRQSLGQGLEFLIYFQGNSAPDKSGLPSDRFSAERTGGSVSTLTIQRTQQEDSAVYLCASSFTGGRADTQYFGPGTRLTVL.

The CDR3 region has the DNA TGTGCCAGCAGCCAGGGGGGCAGGGGGCAGGCAACTAATGAAAAACTGTTTTTT. Its protein product is CASSQGGRGQATNEKLFF. V usage is TRBV7-8 and J usage is TRBJ1-4; 8 bases fit TRBD1. This CDR3 has 18 amino acids. Unmatched junction bases numbered 11, after V lost 5 bases and J lost 0 bases. CDR1 is SGHVS, CDR2 FQNEAQ, per germline.

The chain carries TRBV11-2 and TRBJ2-1; TRBD2 aligns across 8 bases. Germline V gene data show CDR1 as SGHAT and CDR2 as FQNNGV. CDR3 length: 17 amino acids. V shed 3 bases and J 4 bases; nucleotides not matched to a gene: 11. The CDR3 loop reads CASSLSPWRGAYNEQFF. CDR3 coding DNA: TGTGCCAGCAGCTTGTCCCCTTGGCGGGGGGCATACAATGAGCAGTTCTTC.

The rearrangement uses TRBV7-2 and TRBJ2-1, with 8 bases that match TRBD2. The junction had 13 bases not matched to a gene; V was cut back by 3 bases and J by 9 bases. Germline V gene data show CDR1 as SGHTA and CDR2 as FQGNSA. The CDR3 covers 16 residues. The CDR3 reads CASSFWRGAARGEQFF. CDR3 DNA sequence: TGTGCCAGCAGCTTCTGGCGGGGGGCCGCTAGAGGTGAGCAGTTCTTC.

The rearrangement uses TRBV14 and TRBJ2-5, with 8 bases fitting TRBD1. Germline lookup yields CDR1 SGHDN and CDR2 FVKESK. Trimming at V came to 4 bases and at J to 5 bases, leaving 15 bases not matched to a gene. CDR3 length: 17 residues. As DNA, the CDR3 is TGTGCCAGCAGCCTAGGGCTAAGGACAGGGACGCTCGAGACCCAGTACTTC. Its translation is CASSLGLRTGTLETQYF.

The chain has TRBV6-5 and TRBJ2-2, with TRBD1 matching 7 bases. V was pared by 7 bases and J by 0 bases, with 5 bases of the junction left unmatched. There are 15 residues in the CDR3. Germline V CDR1 and CDR2: MNHEY, SVGAGI. CDR3 DNA sequence: TGTGCCAGCACCCAACAGGGGTCGAACACCGGGGAGCTGTTTTTT. Amino acid sequence: CASTQQGSNTGELFF.

The CDR3 protein is CASSLGLAVTYEQYF. The CDR3 region has the DNA TGTGCCAGTTCCCTTGGACTAGCGGTGACGTACGAGCAGTACTTC. This chain uses TRBV6-5 with TRBJ2-7; TRBD2 agrees at 10 bases. CDR3 length: 15 residues. Losses at the gene ends were 9 bases for V and 4 bases for J; bases not matched to a gene: 12. The V gene's germline CDR1 is MNHEY and CDR2 SVGAGI.

The V and J genes are TRBV28 and TRBJ2-1, with D uncertain. This CDR3 is built from 12 residues. V was cut by 6 bases and J by 12 bases, with 15 bases left in between. CDR1 MDHEN and CDR2 SYDVKM come from the germline V gene. CDR3 in amino acids: CASRFQSRTQFF. Here the CDR3 DNA reads TGTGCCAGCAGGTTTCAATCTCGAACGCAGTTCTTC.

CDR3 nucleotides: TGTGCCAGCAGCCGATATACAGGTTACGAGCAGTACTTC. Amino acids: CASSRYTGYEQYF. The J gene is TRBJ2-7, the V gene TRBV7-3, with D possibly TRBD1 on 5 matching bases. Trimming took 5 bases from V and 4 from J, leaving 12 bases between them. The CDR3 sequence is 13 residues long. Per germline, CDR1 SGHTA and CDR2 FQGTGA.

V gene TRBV5-4 combines with J gene TRBJ2-7; 8 nucleotides match TRBD1. The germline CDR1 and CDR2 sequences are SGHNT and YYREEE (reference sequence). The CDR3 consists of 14 residues. The junction had 8 bases not matched to a gene; V was cut back by 4 bases and J by 5 bases. CDR3 in amino acids: CASSTPDRVNEQYF. In DNA, the CDR3 is TGTGCCAGCAGCACCCCGGACAGGGTGAACGAGCAGTACTTC.